The clone carrying this TCR beta chain was observed many times. Antigen specificity is unknown. Library preparation tagged each individual cDNA molecule with a unique molecular identifier. TCRdb redid the calling of the RACE reads with MiXCR, one entry per CDR3 protein. This table has 34,000 or so distinct CDR3 sequences, 10% appearing once. This CDR3 region has 15 residues. V shed 1 base and J 5 bases; nucleotides not matched to a gene: 2. Germline V CDR1 and CDR2: MDHEN, SYDVKM. This record comes from a study of human T cells and chemical hapten exposure. Study as a whole: A roughly 2 cm by roughly 2 cm inner upper arm patch received 2% DPC for sensitization. Patch tests applied 0.01% DPC to the upper back, read at 6 days. Findings of the study overall: Among TCRs, those above 1 in 1000 frequency were unaffected by DPC sensitization.

Time point noted: pre-sensitization, week 0. Treatment given: therapeutic diphenylcyclopropenone sensitization with weekly scalp DPC. Total RNA came from unfractionated whole blood. The TCR was taken from a man in his fifties with alopecia areata. Some clones in this sample may be carry-over from other donors' samples. The chain is built from TRBV28 and TRBJ1-6, with 7 bases aligning to TRBD1. The sequences come from whole blood, collected in connection with sensitization to the hapten diphenylcyclopropenone (DPC). The chain's CDR3 is CASSLYGQDNSPLHF. For the CDR3, the DNA is TGTGCCAGCAGTTTATATGGACAGGATAATTCACCCCTCCACTTT. Variable domain in full (rest from reference TRBV28 and TRBJ1-6): DVKVTQSSRYLVKRTGEKVFLECVQDMDHENMFWYRQDPGLGLRLIYFSYDVKMKEKGDIPEGYSVSREKKERFSLILESASTNQTSMYLCASSLYGQDNSPLHFGNGTRLTVT.